The entry below gives a single T cell receptor (beta chain) sequence along with its context. What it binds is not known. Germline CDR1 reads SEHNR; CDR2 reads FQNEAQ (reference sequence). This CDR3 spans 15 amino acids. The V end lost 5 bases, the J end lost 10 bases, and 21 bases lay between the germline ends. This specimen comes from a study of cytomegalovirus exposure and HLA in healthy donors. Amplification used 60 Vbeta primers and 13 Jbeta primers. The method was immunoSEQ multiplex PCR; TCRdb's version includes in-frame clones alone and lacks a portion of them. Of 200,000 or so clones in the sample, roughly 74% were seen once. Study-wide findings and caveats: Upon later analysis, HLA-associated TCR beta chains proved more clonally expanded than other, equally common chains. As a later analysis showed, a missense DCLRE1C variant was linked to trimming of TCR beta V- and J-genes.

Sequenced input: PBMCs. The chain recombines TRBV7-9 with TRBJ2-1; TRBD2 is a possible D gene (6 bases). The sequence came from a woman in her thirties in good health and CMV-seropositive. The CDR3 DNA reads as TGTGCCAGCAGCCACTCCGGGACTGGACTTCGAGAGCAGTTCTTC. Its translation is CASSHSGTGLREQFF. The full variable domain, its missing parts supplied by reference TRBV7-9 and TRBJ2-1, is DTGVSQNPRHKITKRGQNVTFRCDPISEHNRLYWYRQTLGQGPEFLTYFQNEAQLEKSRLLSDRFSAERPKGSFSTLEIQRTEQGDSAMYLCASSHSGTGLREQFFGPGTRLTVL.